The rows below give T cell receptor beta chains drawn from one sample of a study of T cells in Graves' hyperthyroidism and ophthalmopathy. TCRdb re-derived calls from the multiplex PCR reads in MiXCR, one entry per CDR3 protein. Of 350,000 to 400,000 distinct CDR3 sequences in the sample, approximately 17% were seen once. Sequencing input: blood. These receptors originate from a man aged 18 to 30 with Graves' ophthalmopathy. Each CDR3 is given with its conserved first and last residue. The order of the fields is clone size, D gene, V gene, J gene, CDR3 protein, CDR3 DNA. D genes are given only for firm matches. Expanded clones are given a class, and other clones once, few, many or no size at all.

.	.	TRBV6-1	TRBJ1-1	CASRPTGMGTEAFF	TGTGCCAGCAGACCCACAGGTATGGGCACTGAAGCTTTCTTT
.	.	TRBV24-1	TRBJ2-3	CATSDQPASSADTQYF	TGTGCCACCAGTGACCAACCGGCGAGTAGTGCAGATACGCAGTATTTT
many	TRBD1	TRBV2	TRBJ2-1	CASSSDRAYNEQFF	TGTGCCAGCAGTTCGGACAGGGCCTACAATGAGCAGTTCTTC
many	.	TRBV28	TRBJ1-1	CASPSGASEAFF	TGTGCCAGCCCCTCGGGGGCGTCTGAAGCTTTCTTT
many	.	TRBV2	TRBJ1-2	CASSANRVFGYTF	TGTGCCAGCAGTGCCAACAGGGTATTTGGCTACACCTTC
.	.	TRBV7-3	TRBJ2-3	CDSSSPGSPPDTQYF	TGTGACAGCAGCTCACCCGGCTCGCCCCCAGATACGCAGTATTTT
few	TRBD2	TRBV7-3	TRBJ2-1	CASGASGGRGEQFF	TGTGCCAGCGGGGCTAGCGGGGGGCGGGGTGAGCAGTTCTTC
.	TRBD1	TRBV19	TRBJ2-1	CASRQDRGNEQFF	TGTGCCAGTAGGCAGGACAGGGGCAATGAGCAGTTCTTC
.	.	TRBV5-1	TRBJ1-1	CASSPPAGGGNTEAFF	TGCGCCAGCAGCCCGCCGGCGGGGGGCGGGAACACTGAAGCTTTCTTT
.	.	TRBV5-1	TRBJ2-7	CASSLGPVTNEQYF	TGCGCCAGCAGCCTAGGCCCGGTGACCAACGAGCAGTACTTC
few	.	TRBV6-4	TRBJ1-6	CASSDFPLTGTRDNSPLHF	TGTGCCAGCAGTGATTTCCCCCTTACCGGGACACGAGATAATTCACCCCTCCACTTT
.	.	TRBV2	TRBJ1-4	CASSEAGGKDEKLFF	TGTGCCAGCAGTGAAGCTGGGGGTAAGGATGAAAAACTGTTTTTT
.	.	TRBV7-6	TRBJ2-2	CASSPIRGAAGELFF	TGTGCCAGCAGCCCGATCCGGGGCGCGGCCGGGGAGCTGTTTTTT
many	TRBD1	TRBV5-1	TRBJ1-2	CASSSGQSGGHGYTF	TGCGCCAGCAGCTCCGGCCAGTCAGGGGGACATGGCTACACCTTC
.	.	TRBV7-7	TRBJ2-2	CASSYGGLDTGELFF	TGTGCTAGCAGTTACGGGGGCTTGGACACCGGGGAGCTGTTTTTT
few	TRBD1	TRBV29-1	TRBJ1-1	CSASRAGGNTEAFF	TGCAGCGCCTCTAGGGCAGGGGGTAATACTGAAGCTTTCTTT
many	.	TRBV11-2	TRBJ1-4	CASSAKRLTNEKLFF	TGTGCCAGCAGCGCAAAGAGGTTGACTAATGAAAAACTGTTTTTT
.	.	TRBV19	TRBJ2-7	CASTQGGGAYEQYF	TGTGCCAGCACCCAGGGGGGGGGCGCCTACGAGCAGTACTTC
.	.	TRBV5-1	TRBJ2-2	CASSSTGETNTGELFF	TGCGCCAGCAGCTCCACCGGGGAAACGAACACCGGGGAGCTGTTTTTT
many	TRBD1	TRBV3-1	TRBJ2-1	CASSPQGSSYNEQFF	TGTGCCAGCAGCCCACAGGGGAGCTCCTACAATGAGCAGTTCTTC
.	TRBD2	TRBV7-9	TRBJ2-3	CASSLILGSGGAGSFTDTQYF	TGTGCCAGCAGCTTAATTCTTGGTAGCGGGGGGGCTGGTAGTTTCACAGATACGCAGTATTTT
.	.	TRBV27	TRBJ1-2	CASSLTGEGHGYTF	TGTGCCAGCAGTTTAACGGGGGAGGGCCATGGCTACACCTTC
.	TRBD1	TRBV7-9	TRBJ2-7	CASSKNRGTYEQYF	TGTGCCAGCAGCAAAAACAGGGGGACCTACGAGCAGTACTTC
.	TRBD2	TRBV7-9	TRBJ2-1	CASSQTSGGPNEQFF	TGTGCCAGCAGCCAGACTAGCGGGGGGCCAAATGAGCAGTTCTTC
many	.	TRBV5-8	TRBJ1-2	CASSPGPYYGYTF	TGTGCCAGCAGCCCCGGGCCATACTATGGCTACACCTTC
.	.	TRBV9	TRBJ2-3	CASSVVPDQDTQYF	TGTGCCAGCAGCGTAGTGCCGGACCAGGATACGCAGTATTTT
many	TRBD1	TRBV2	TRBJ1-4	CAAARQGEEKLFF	TGTGCCGCGGCCCGACAGGGTGAAGAAAAACTGTTTTTT
many	TRBD1	TRBV2	TRBJ1-3	CASSVDRGGNTIYF	TGTGCCAGCAGTGTGGACAGGGGTGGAAACACCATATATTTT
.	.	TRBV7-2	TRBJ2-7	CASSFHGGEQYF	TGTGCCAGCAGCTTCCACGGGGGTGAGCAGTACTTC
.	.	TRBV5-1	TRBJ2-7	CASSFGDLGYEQYF	TGCGCCAGCAGCTTTGGCGACCTGGGCTACGAGCAGTACTTC
many	.	TRBV5-5	TRBJ2-3	CASSLEWRDTQYF	TGTGCCAGCAGCTTGGAGTGGCGGGACACGCAGTATTTT
few	.	TRBV5-6	TRBJ1-3	CASSLRRVSGNTIYF	TGTGCCAGCAGCCTCCGTAGGGTTTCTGGAAACACCATATATTTT
many	.	TRBV5-1	TRBJ1-6	CATRPGSGVRSPLHF	TGCGCCACCCGACCGGGCTCAGGGGTGCGATCACCCCTCCACTTT
few	TRBD1	TRBV19	TRBJ1-1	CASSTRTGGLNTEAFF	TGTGCCAGTAGTACCCGGACAGGGGGCTTGAACACTGAAGCTTTCTTT
many	.	TRBV6-1	TRBJ2-7	CASSSYSYEQYF	TGTGCCAGCAGTTCCTACAGTTACGAGCAGTACTTC
few	.	TRBV4-1	TRBJ2-3	CASSQRGRDLGTDTQYF	TGCGCCAGCAGCCAGAGGGGCAGAGATCTAGGCACAGATACGCAGTATTTT
.	.	TRBV5-1	TRBJ2-2	CASSLRGQTNTGELFF	TGCGCCAGCAGCTTGAGGGGACAAACGAACACCGGGGAGCTGTTTTTT
many	TRBD1	TRBV12-3/TRBV12-4	TRBJ1-1	CASRPTGSNTEAFF	TGTGCCAGCAGGCCGACAGGGTCGAACACTGAAGCTTTCTTT
many	.	TRBV20-1	TRBJ1-1	CSATADTEAFF	TGCAGTGCTACCGCAGACACTGAAGCTTTCTTT
.	TRBD1	TRBV27	TRBJ1-2	CASTLTGGHYGYTF	TGTGCCAGCACCTTGACAGGGGGCCACTATGGCTACACCTTC
many	.	TRBV6-2/TRBV6-3	TRBJ1-1	CASRPQGMNTEAFF	TGTGCCAGCCGTCCGCAGGGCATGAACACTGAAGCTTTCTTT
many	.	TRBV10-1	TRBJ2-1	CASSERGWRSYNEQFF	TGCGCCAGCAGTGAGAGGGGGTGGCGCTCCTACAATGAGCAGTTCTTC